This T cell receptor beta chain is from a study of blood T cell repertoires in COVID-19. In the study overall: COVID-19 samples collected from the United States, Italy and Spain covered acute and convalescent phases. T cells, B-cell-depleted T cells, or PBMCs supplied cDNA or gDNA.

Original handling: The authors estimated nucleated cell counts from reference gene primer amplification. TCRdb's copy holds only in-frame clones and misses some; the assay was immunoSEQ multiplex PCR. The DNA gave D and trimming, while V, J and clone size come from that table. The sample includes about 34,000 clones, about 90% of them seen just once. The CDR3 contains 16 residues. V was trimmed by 3 bases and J by 1 base, leaving 15 bases between them. Germline CDR1 SGHVS, CDR2 FQNEAQ. Sample: peripheral blood. This rearrangement joins TRBV7-8 to TRBJ1-1; D unclear. This sequence was found in an elderly man with acute or convalescent COVID-19. The CDR3 sequence: CASSFGRTLTNTEAFF. The CDR3 bases are TGTGCCAGCAGCTTTGGCCGGACTTTGACGAACACTGAAGCTTTCTTT.